These 5 T cell receptor beta chains were sequenced from one sample in a study of T cell changes during pregnancy in multiple sclerosis. Using immunoSEQ multiplex PCR, the repertoire was profiled, and TCRdb retains in-frame clones only, with some absent. The data show about 44,000 clones, roughly 87% seen once. The sample in question was CD4+ T cells from peripheral blood mononuclear cells, obtained after pregnancy. The receptors shown here come from a female donor with multiple sclerosis, enrolled in a pregnancy study.

The V gene is TRBV27, the J gene TRBJ2-3; 13 bases are shared with TRBD2. CDR1 MNHEY and CDR2 SMNVEV come from the germline V gene (reference sequence). The CDR3 covers 17 residues. Trimming cost V 2 bases and J 5 bases; bases outside gene matches: 7. For the CDR3, the DNA is TGTGCCAGCAGTTTAACCGGACTAGCGGGAGATGTAGATACGCAGTATTTT. Residues: CASSLTGLAGDVDTQYF.

This clone was counted between two and nine times. The rearrangement uses TRBV5-1 and TRBJ2-1; D gene uncertain. The V gene lost 2 bases and the J gene lost 9 bases, with 9 bases spanning the gap. CDR3 size: 12 residues. CDR1 SGHRS and CDR2 YFSETQ come from the germline V gene. The CDR3 protein is CASSFSLTEQFF. CDR3 bases: TGCGCCAGCAGCTTTAGCTTGACTGAGCAGTTCTTC.

This rearrangement joins TRBV6-1 to TRBJ2-7; TRBD1 aligns across 8 bases. CDR3 length equals 11 residues. The trim removed 9 bases at V and 3 bases at J, leaving 1 base unmatched. Per the germline V gene, CDR1 is MNHNS and CDR2 is SASEGT. The CDR3: CASTGGYEQYF. The CDR3 DNA reads TGTGCCAGTACAGGGGGCTACGAGCAGTACTTC.

Only one count was recorded for this clone. One junction end disagrees with the germline gene, perhaps due to a read error. J is TRBJ1-4 and V is TRBV28; TRBD1 agrees at 8 bases. CDR1 and CDR2 (germline): MDHEN, SYDVKM. CDR3 length equals 14 residues. CDR3 amino acids: CASTLTGAYDKLFF. CDR3 nucleotide sequence: TGTGCCAGCACCCTGACAGGGGCCTATGACAAACTGTTTTTT.

The chain carries TRBV5-1 and TRBJ1-1; 9 bases map to TRBD1. CDR1 and CDR2 (germline): SGHRS, YFSETQ. The V gene end was trimmed by 0 bases and the J gene end by 0 bases; junction bases not matched to a gene: 3. This CDR3 spans 16 amino acids. This CDR3 is CASSLGRDRVNTEAFF. The CDR3 region has the DNA TGCGCCAGCAGCTTGGGTCGGGACAGGGTGAACACTGAAGCTTTCTTT.